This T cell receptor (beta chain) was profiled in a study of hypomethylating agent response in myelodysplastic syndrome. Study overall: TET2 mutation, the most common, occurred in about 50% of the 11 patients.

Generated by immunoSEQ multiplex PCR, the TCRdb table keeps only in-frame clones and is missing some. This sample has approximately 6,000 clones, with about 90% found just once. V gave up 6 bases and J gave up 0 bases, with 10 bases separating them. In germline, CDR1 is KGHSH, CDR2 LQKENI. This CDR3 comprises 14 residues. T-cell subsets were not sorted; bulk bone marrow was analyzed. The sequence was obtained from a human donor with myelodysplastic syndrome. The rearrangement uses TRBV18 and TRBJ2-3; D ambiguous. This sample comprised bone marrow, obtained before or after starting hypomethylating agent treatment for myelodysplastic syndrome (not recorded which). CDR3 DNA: TGTGCCAGCTCCCAGACCACTAGCACAGATACGCAGTATTTT. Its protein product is CASSQTTSTDTQYF.